These 4 T cell receptor beta chains share one sample of origin, sequenced in a study of T cell changes during pregnancy in multiple sclerosis. Libraries were prepared by immunoSEQ multiplex PCR; TCRdb keeps only in-frame clonotypes and omits some of them. The sample consists of fewer than 90,000 clones, roughly 91% of them appearing once. The material was peripheral blood, obtained in the first trimester of pregnancy. The origin of the receptors is a female donor with multiple sclerosis, enrolled in a pregnancy study.

This chain uses TRBV11-3 with TRBJ2-5; no reliable D call. The CDR3 consists of 13 residues. The V end was cut by 1 base, the J end by 0 bases, with 3 bases between. Germline values: CDR1 SGHNT, CDR2 YENEEA. CDR3 amino acids: CASSLGNQETQYF. CDR3 sequence (DNA): TGTGCCAGCAGCTTAGGTAACCAAGAGACCCAGTACTTC.

This clone occurred once. The rearrangement joins TRBV25-1 to TRBJ1-1, with D perhaps matching TRBD1 (5 bases). The length of the CDR3 is 14 residues. Germline-derived CDR1 and CDR2 are MGHDK and SYGVNS. Between the trimmed V and J ends, which lost 4 bases and 5 bases, there was a span of 14 bases. Written as DNA, the CDR3 is TGTGCCAGCAGTGGTGGGGGGTTAGGAACTGAAGCTTTCTTT. This sequence encodes CASSGGGLGTEAFF.

This sequence joins TRBV6-1 and TRBJ2-6; the D is unclear. The CDR3 length is 15 residues. V lost 2 bases and J 0 bases, leaving 5 bases between the germline ends. CDR1 MNHNS and CDR2 SASEGT come from the germline V gene. CDR3 loop: CASSEQNSGANVLTF. The CDR3 bases are TGTGCCAGCAGTGAACAAAACTCTGGGGCCAACGTCCTGACTTTC.

This rearrangement joins TRBV19 to TRBJ1-2; 7 bases are a match to TRBD1. CDR1 and CDR2 from the germline V gene are LNHDA and SQIVND (reference sequence). This CDR3 is built from 14 residues. Trimming cost V 7 bases and J 7 bases; bases outside gene matches: 12. In nucleotides, the CDR3 is TGTGCCAGTACCCCCGATAGGGGGCTAGGTGGCTACACCTTC. The encoded protein is CASTPDRGLGGYTF.